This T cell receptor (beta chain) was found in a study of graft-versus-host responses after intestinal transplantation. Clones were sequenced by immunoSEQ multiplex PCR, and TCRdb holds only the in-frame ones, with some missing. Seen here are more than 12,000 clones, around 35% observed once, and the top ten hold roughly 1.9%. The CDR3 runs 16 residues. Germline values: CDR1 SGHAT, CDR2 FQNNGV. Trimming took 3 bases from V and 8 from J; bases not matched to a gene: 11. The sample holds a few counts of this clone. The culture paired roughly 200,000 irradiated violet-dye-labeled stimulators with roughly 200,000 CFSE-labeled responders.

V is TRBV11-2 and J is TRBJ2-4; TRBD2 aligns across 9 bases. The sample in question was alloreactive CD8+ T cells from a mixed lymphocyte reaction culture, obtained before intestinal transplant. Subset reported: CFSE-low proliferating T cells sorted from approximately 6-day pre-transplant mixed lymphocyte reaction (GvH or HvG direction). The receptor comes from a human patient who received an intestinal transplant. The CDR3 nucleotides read TGTGCCAGCAGCTTTCTGCGGGGGGGGTTTTATGACATTCAGTACTTC. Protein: CASSFLRGGFYDIQYF.